This paragraph covers one T cell receptor (beta chain) sequence. What this receptor recognizes is not known. It has no much larger one-base neighbor in the sample; base qualities were not kept. The germline V gene provides CDR1 SGHTA and CDR2 FQGNSA. V is pruned by 6 bases and J by 8 bases, leaving 11 bases of the junction without a gene match. The CDR3 runs 16 amino acids, cysteine and phenylalanine included. This entry keeps only the CDR3 DNA: 48 bases, framed from base 1. The data derive from a study of shared clonotypes between healthy human individuals (dated by TCRdb to the early 2020s). With regard to the full study: The cohort included a few men and a couple of women between 18 and 49 years of age. Blood TCR repertoires of four to six healthy adults were deeply sequenced to estimate repertoire size and the extent of clonotype sharing between individuals. Per donor, leukapheresis produced somewhere between about 0.85 and 10 billion PBMCs. Different laboratories and diverse techniques were used to prepare libraries and sequence TCR repertoires, to increase sequencing depth and limit assay-specific biases. For each donor, CD4 naive and CD4 memory were each run on three plates, CD8 naive on two plates, and CD8 memory on one plate. Broader findings and caveats from the paper: Only blood was sampled, and tissue TCR repertoires likely differ from those in blood. Even with the large sequencing depth, rarefaction of the sorted-subset datasets indicated that sequencing was incomplete. Pairwise subsampling indicated that sequencing depth was expected to affect the degree of clonotype sharing among donors. Sharing across four donors was observed for about 5% of naive CD4, over 3% of naive CD8, 2% to 2.5% of memory CD4, and roughly 0.43% of memory CD8 clonotypes. Compared with non-shared clonotypes, clonotypes shared by all four sorted-subset donors had higher generation probabilities. The small number of donors limited the genetic and exposure-history diversity represented. Naive subsets generally had larger estimated clonotype richness than memory subsets.

Using the deep immunoSEQ assay, multiplex PCR amplified TCR CDR3 regions from genomic DNA. Extracted genomic DNA from each cell subset was distributed evenly across all wells of several immunoSEQ 96-well plates, and each plate was treated as a replicate. For sorted subsets, each replicate PCR was loaded with 200 ng genomic DNA, equivalent to roughly 30,000 T cell genomes. Purified libraries were quantified with a Qubit 3.0 fluorometer, sized on a Bioanalyzer 2100, and re-quantified with the KAPA Library Quantification kit. Every immunoSEQ 96-well plate was sequenced on a separate single-read 150-cycle Illumina NextSeq 550 flow cell. The published analysis was carried out like this. Because the immunoSEQ output included only junctional sequences and no quality scores, the filtering could not be the same as the filtering used for full-length reads. To assign V/J genes and CDR3, sequences were annotated using PyIR, a Python wrapper for IgBLAST v1.9, with IMGT germline references. Reads were removed for weak V/J assignments (E-value above 1e-6), missing CDR3, stop codons, out-of-frame junctions, or ambiguous translated residues. A V3J clonotype was defined by an identical inferred V gene, J gene, and CDR3 amino acid sequence. The percentage overlap between two repertoires was calculated by dividing the number of shared unique clonotypes by the size of the smaller repertoire. Three approaches were used to assess repertoire richness: RTK rarefaction, the Chao1 estimator, and Recon v2.1 estimates of unobserved clonotypes. Generation probabilities for all TCRbeta clonotypes obtained by the gDNA method from a few donors were computed using OLGA. TCRdb limited this immuneACCESS table to in-frame rearrangements with V and J called. A share of clones is missing; checked studies link under half to unresolved V genes, and the rest is unexplained. V and J calls and clone size are as listed in that table; D and trimming were resolved from the DNA. For this sample there are approximately 620,000 clones; approximately 97% appear just once. Approximately 0.057% of the sample rests with the top ten.

Donors were healthy HIV-negative adults with no recently reported acute infections or vaccinations. Every donor was a Caucasian adult residing in Nashville, Tennessee, USA. Magnetic negative selection was used to enrich CD4+ T cells, after which naive cells were positively selected on CD45RA and the negative fraction became the memory subset. Blood was obtained by leukapheresis, after which PBMCs were separated by Ficoll-Histopaque density gradient centrifugation and cryopreserved in liquid nitrogen vapor phase. Analytical flow cytometry was used to check the purity and quantity of every magnetically sorted T cell population. Each sorted fraction had its genomic DNA isolated and then quantified by UV absorbance on a Nanodrop 2000c.

The rearranged chain carries TRBV7-2 and TRBJ2-1, and 12 junction bases match TRBD2. The sequenced sample was naive CD4+ T cells sorted from blood. This specimen's cell subset or site label, interpreted: CD45RA+ positively selected. The TCR originated in a woman in her twenties or thirties in good health. In nucleotide form, the sequence is TGTGCCAGCAGTTTAAGACTAGCGGGAGCAGGGGATGAGCAGTTCTTC. This encodes CASSLRLAGAGDEQFF.